This TCR beta chain came from a study of shared clonotypes between healthy human individuals. The authors ran the assay at deep level. The repertoire was sequenced with immunoSEQ multiplex PCR; TCRdb's copy has only in-frame clones and lacks some. The data show approximately 500,000 clones, around four fifths seen once. V dropped 3 bases and J dropped 6 bases, with 14 bases sitting between them. Germline CDR1 is LNHDA and CDR2 is SQIVND (reference sequence). The CDR3 loop spans 15 amino acids. This TCR derives from a woman between 40 and 55 years old in good health. Some clones in this sample may be carry-over from other donors' samples. The chain employs TRBV19 and TRBJ2-2; D is perhaps TRBD2 (5 bases). The source material was PBMCs. The CDR3 protein is CASSMVWEIAGELFF. As DNA, the CDR3 is TGTGCCAGTAGTATGGTTTGGGAGATAGCCGGGGAGCTGTTTTTT.